Each of the 5 T cell receptor beta chains below was sequenced from the same sample in a study of blood T cell repertoires in COVID-19. TCRdb keeps only in-frame clones here, not all; method: immunoSEQ multiplex PCR. The table records approximately 250,000 clones, around 82% of them present only once. The source material was peripheral blood. The receptors originated from a human donor in a cohort sampled during active COVID-19.

The chain employs TRBV3-1 (or the pseudogene TRBV3-2) and TRBJ2-1; TRBD2 matches at 7 bases. This CDR3 is 15 amino acids long. Germline loops: CDR1 LGHDT, CDR2 YNNKEL (reference sequence). J was trimmed by 10 bases and V by 4 bases; bases with no gene match: 13. This chain's CDR3 is CASSPRTGGPGEQFF. CDR3 in DNA: TGTGCCAGCAGCCCCAGGACGGGAGGTCCTGGGGAGCAGTTCTTC.

The CDR3 coding sequence is TGTGCCAGCAGTGAATACCGGGAAGGTGAGACCCAGTACTTC. This gives the protein CASSEYREGETQYF. J is TRBJ2-5 and V is TRBV25-1; D perhaps matches TRBD2 (5 bases). CDR1 is MGHDK, CDR2 SYGVNS, per germline. V lost 0 bases and J lost 5, with 10 bases in between. CDR3 length: 14 amino acids.

The chain is built from TRBV6-5 and TRBJ1-2, with 8 bases that match TRBD1. The V and J ends lost 9 bases and 7 bases, in that order; junction bases with no gene match: 4. The CDR3 sequence is 11 residues long. CDR1 MNHEY and CDR2 SVGAGI come from the germline V gene. The DNA of the CDR3 is TGTGCCAGTCTGGACAGGGTTGGCTACACCTTC. This encodes CASLDRVGYTF.

The chain employs TRBV6-5 and TRBJ2-3; tentative D call: TRBD2 (6 bases). Germline V gene sequence: CDR1 MNHEY, CDR2 SVGAGI. V was trimmed by 0 bases and J by 4 bases, leaving 11 bases between them. CDR3 length: 15 residues. CDR3 residues: CASSYSWRAPDTQYF. In DNA form, the CDR3 reads TGTGCCAGCAGTTACTCGTGGAGGGCCCCAGATACGCAGTATTTT.

The rearrangement uses TRBV7-9 and TRBJ1-3; D is unresolved. The V gene's germline CDR1 is SEHNR and CDR2 FQNEAQ (reference sequence). CDR3 length: 13 amino acids. V was pared by 7 bases and J by 9 bases, with 16 bases between. This CDR3 is CASTLTTGATIYF. CDR3 in DNA: TGTGCCAGCACCCTCACCACCGGTGCCACCATATATTTT.